Following are 6 T cell receptor beta chains from one sample sequenced in a study of blood T cells in healthy people across ages. A second PCR, run for about 7 to 11 cycles, used a sample-barcoded 5' primer plus a J-beta primer mix. TCRdb re-analysed the 5' RACE reads in MiXCR, keeping a single row per CDR3 protein. Found here are roughly 1.7 million distinct CDR3 sequences, about 31% of them singletons; the top ten hold over 9%. Source material: blood. These receptors were taken from a woman between 25 and 40 years old in good health.

This chain joins TRBV20-1 and TRBJ2-7, with 7 nucleotides matching TRBD1. The J call may be mistaken, given a closer DNA end match to TRBJ2-5. CDR3 length equals 14 residues. Germline-derived CDR1 and CDR2 are DFQATT and SNEGSKA (reference sequence). CDR3 DNA sequence: TGCAGTGCCCGACAGGGCCCATCGGGGGAGACCCAGTACTTC. Its protein is CSARQGPSGETQYF.

In its sample, this clonotype was seen a few times. The rearrangement uses TRBV27 and TRBJ1-2, with D possibly TRBD1 on 6 matching bases. The germline gives CDR1 MNHEY, CDR2 SMNVEV (reference sequence). Trimming took off 5 bases at V and 4 bases at J, with 14 bases between the two ends. This CDR3 is 14 amino acids long. The CDR3 coding sequence is TGTGCCAGCAGTCCAAATAGGGGGATCTATGGCTACACCTTC. Its translation is CASSPNRGIYGYTF.

The chain employs TRBV7-9 and TRBJ2-3, with D perhaps given as TRBD1 or TRBD2 (5 bases each). The CDR3 totals 16 residues. Germline V gene sequence: CDR1 SEHNR, CDR2 FQNEAQ (reference sequence). V shed 4 bases and J shed 4 bases, with 18 bases lying between them. CDR3 amino acids: CASSSKTGLRADTQYF. CDR3 DNA: TGTGCCAGCAGCTCTAAAACAGGCCTGAGGGCAGATACGCAGTATTTT.

The rearrangement links TRBV20-1 to TRBJ2-3; 9 nucleotides align to TRBD1. Germline V gene lookup returns CDR1 DFQATT and CDR2 SNEGSKA (reference sequence). The CDR3 is 15 residues long. V was clipped by 5 bases and J by 5 bases; unmatched bases: 11. The CDR3 reads CSAYPGQGKVDTQYF. The CDR3 region has the DNA TGCAGTGCTTACCCGGGACAGGGAAAAGTAGATACGCAGTATTTT.

The chain joins TRBV5-1 to TRBJ2-7, with 9 bases that match TRBD2. J was trimmed by 0 bases and V by 0 bases; bases with no gene match: 7. From germline, CDR1 is SGHRS and CDR2 YFSETQ. CDR3 size: 17 residues. CDR3 nucleotide sequence: TGCGCCAGCAGCTTGGAGACTAGCGGTTATAGCTCCTACGAGCAGTACTTC. It yields the protein CASSLETSGYSSYEQYF.

The gene calls are TRBV20-1 and TRBJ1-1; D is ambiguous. The V end lost 6 bases, the J end lost 0 bases, and 11 bases lay between the germline ends. Germline CDR1 and CDR2: DFQATT and SNEGSKA (reference sequence). The CDR3 totals 13 residues. CDR3 region: CSATFTLNTEAFF. The CDR3 nucleotides are TGCAGTGCAACCTTTACACTGAACACTGAAGCTTTCTTT.